A single sample gave rise to the 2 T cell receptor beta chains below, sequenced in a study. Clones were sequenced by immunoSEQ multiplex PCR, and TCRdb holds only the in-frame ones, with some missing. The data show approximately 53,000 clones, about 92% seen once. The sequencing sample was made of PBMCs. All receptors derive from a man in his forties with rheumatoid arthritis.

V gene TRBV7-9 combines with J gene TRBJ2-7; TRBD1 might be the D (5 bases). V was cut by 5 bases and J by 2 bases, with 13 bases left in between. The CDR3 runs 14 residues. CDR1 and CDR2 from the germline V gene are SEHNR and FQNEAQ (reference sequence). The CDR3 DNA sequence: TGTGCCAGCAGCCCCACGGCAGGGCCCTACGAGCAGTACTTC. This translates into CASSPTAGPYEQYF. Full variable domain (missing parts from reference TRBV7-9 and TRBJ2-7): DTGVSQNPRHKITKRGQNVTFRCDPISEHNRLYWYRQTLGQGPEFLTYFQNEAQLEKSRLLSDRFSAERPKGSFSTLEIQRTEQGDSAMYLCASSPTAGPYEQYFGPGTRLTVT.

V usage is TRBV6-2 or TRBV6-3 and J usage is TRBJ1-2; D possibly corresponds to TRBD1 (5 bases). The ends were cut back, 4 bases at V and 4 bases at J, with 13 bases in the middle. There are 14 residues in the CDR3. CDR1 MNHEY and CDR2 SVGEGT come from the germline V gene. DNA for the CDR3: TGTGCCAGCAGTTCCGAGAGGGGTGTCTATGGCTACACCTTC. This codes for CASSSERGVYGYTF.